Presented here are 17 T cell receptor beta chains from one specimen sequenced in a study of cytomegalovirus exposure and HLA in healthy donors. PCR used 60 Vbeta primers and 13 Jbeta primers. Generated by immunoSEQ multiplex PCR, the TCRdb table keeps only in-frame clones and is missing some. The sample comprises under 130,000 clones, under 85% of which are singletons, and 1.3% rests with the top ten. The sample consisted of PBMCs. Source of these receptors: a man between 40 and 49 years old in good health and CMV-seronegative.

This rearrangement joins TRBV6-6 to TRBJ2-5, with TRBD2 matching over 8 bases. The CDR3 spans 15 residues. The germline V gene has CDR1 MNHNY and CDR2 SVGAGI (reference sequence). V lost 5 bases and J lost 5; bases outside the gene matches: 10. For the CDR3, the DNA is TGTGCCAGCAGTCCCTTGGGACTAGATAGGGAGACCCAGTACTTC. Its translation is CASSPLGLDRETQYF.

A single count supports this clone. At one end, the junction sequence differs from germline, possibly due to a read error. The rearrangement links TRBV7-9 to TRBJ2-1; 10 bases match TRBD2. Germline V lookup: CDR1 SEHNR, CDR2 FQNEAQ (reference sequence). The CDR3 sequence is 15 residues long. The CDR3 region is CASRLAGGAYNGQFF. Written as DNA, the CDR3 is TGTGCCAGCCGATTAGCGGGAGGTGCCTACAATGGGCAGTTCTTC.

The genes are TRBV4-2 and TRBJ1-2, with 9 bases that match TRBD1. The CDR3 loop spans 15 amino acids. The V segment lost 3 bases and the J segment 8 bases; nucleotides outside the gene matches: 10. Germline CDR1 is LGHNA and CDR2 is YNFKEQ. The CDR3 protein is CASSQGTGTSFGYTF. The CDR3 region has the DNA TGTGCCAGCAGCCAGGGGACAGGGACCTCCTTCGGCTACACCTTC.

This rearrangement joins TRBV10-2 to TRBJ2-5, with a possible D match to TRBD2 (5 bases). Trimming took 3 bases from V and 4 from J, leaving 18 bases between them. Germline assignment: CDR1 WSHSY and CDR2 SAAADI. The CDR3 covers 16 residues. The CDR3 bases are TGCGCCAGCAGTGAAATGGTAGCGCGAGGAGGAGAGACCCAGTACTTC. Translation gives CASSEMVARGGETQYF.

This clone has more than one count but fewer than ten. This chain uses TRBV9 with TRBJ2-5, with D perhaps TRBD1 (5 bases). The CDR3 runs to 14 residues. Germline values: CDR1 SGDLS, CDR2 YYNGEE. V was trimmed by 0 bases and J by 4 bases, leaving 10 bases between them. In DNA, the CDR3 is TGTGCCAGCAGCGTAGGGGGCGACTCAGAGACCCAGTACTTC. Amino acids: CASSVGGDSETQYF.

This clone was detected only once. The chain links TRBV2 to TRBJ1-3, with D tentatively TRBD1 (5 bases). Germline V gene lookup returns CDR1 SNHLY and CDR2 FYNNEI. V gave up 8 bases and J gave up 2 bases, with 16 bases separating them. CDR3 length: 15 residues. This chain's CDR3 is CASGPRVRAGNTIYF. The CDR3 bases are TGTGCCAGCGGCCCTCGGGTCAGGGCTGGAAACACCATATATTTT.

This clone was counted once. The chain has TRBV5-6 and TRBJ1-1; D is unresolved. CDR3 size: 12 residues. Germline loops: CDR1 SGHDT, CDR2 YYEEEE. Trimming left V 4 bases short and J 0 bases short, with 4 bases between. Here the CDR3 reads CASSPMNTEAFF. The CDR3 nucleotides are TGTGCCAGCAGCCCCATGAACACTGAAGCTTTCTTT.

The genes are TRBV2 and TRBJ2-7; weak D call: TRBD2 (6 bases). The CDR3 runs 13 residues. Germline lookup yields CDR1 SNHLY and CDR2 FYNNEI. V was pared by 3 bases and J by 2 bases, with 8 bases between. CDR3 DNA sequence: TGTGCCAGCAGTGACGGGGGAACCTACGAGCAGTACTTC. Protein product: CASSDGGTYEQYF.

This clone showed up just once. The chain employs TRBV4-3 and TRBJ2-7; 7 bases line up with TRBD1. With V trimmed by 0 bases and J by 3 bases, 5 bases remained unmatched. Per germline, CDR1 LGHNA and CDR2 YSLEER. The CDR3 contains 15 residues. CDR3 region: CASSQDATGIYEQYF. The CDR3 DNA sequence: TGCGCCAGCAGCCAAGATGCGACAGGGATCTACGAGCAGTACTTC.

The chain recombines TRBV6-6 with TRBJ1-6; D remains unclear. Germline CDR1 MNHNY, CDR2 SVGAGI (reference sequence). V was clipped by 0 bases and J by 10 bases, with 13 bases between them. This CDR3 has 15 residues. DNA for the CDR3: TGTGCCAGCAGTTACTCAGCGACGGCAAGGTCACCCCTCCACTTT. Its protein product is CASSYSATARSPLHF.

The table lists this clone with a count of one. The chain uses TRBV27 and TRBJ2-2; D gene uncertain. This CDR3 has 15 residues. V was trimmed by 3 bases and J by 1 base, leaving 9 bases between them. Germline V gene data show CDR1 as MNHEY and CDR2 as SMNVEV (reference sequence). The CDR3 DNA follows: TGTGCCAGCAGTTTCGAGAGGCGGAACACCGGGGAGCTGTTTTTT. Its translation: CASSFERRNTGELFF.

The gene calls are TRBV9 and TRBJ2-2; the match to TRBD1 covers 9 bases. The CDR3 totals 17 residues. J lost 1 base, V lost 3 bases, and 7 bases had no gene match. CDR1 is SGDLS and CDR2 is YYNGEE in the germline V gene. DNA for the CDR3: TGTGCCAGCAGCGCAGAAGACAGGGGGTGGAACACCGGGGAGCTGTTTTTT. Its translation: CASSAEDRGWNTGELFF.

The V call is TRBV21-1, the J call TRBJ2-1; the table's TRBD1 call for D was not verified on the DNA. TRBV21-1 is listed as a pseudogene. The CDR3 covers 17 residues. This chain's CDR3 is CASSGTVILGEPNEQFF. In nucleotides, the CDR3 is TGTGCCAGCAGCGGGACAGTAATCTTGGGGGAGCCCAATGAGCAGTTCTTC.

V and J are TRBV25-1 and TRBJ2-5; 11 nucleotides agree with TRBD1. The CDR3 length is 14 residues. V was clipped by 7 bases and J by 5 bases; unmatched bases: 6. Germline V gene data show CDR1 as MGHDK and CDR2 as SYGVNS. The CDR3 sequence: CASTWTGGGETQYF. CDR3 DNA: TGTGCCAGCACCTGGACAGGGGGCGGGGAGACCCAGTACTTC.

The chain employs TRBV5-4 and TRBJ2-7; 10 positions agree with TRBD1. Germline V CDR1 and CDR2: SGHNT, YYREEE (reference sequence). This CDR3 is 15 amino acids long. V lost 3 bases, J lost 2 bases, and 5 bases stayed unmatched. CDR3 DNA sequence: TGTGCCAGCAGCTGGGGGACAGGGGCTACCTACGAGCAGTACTTC. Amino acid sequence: CASSWGTGATYEQYF.

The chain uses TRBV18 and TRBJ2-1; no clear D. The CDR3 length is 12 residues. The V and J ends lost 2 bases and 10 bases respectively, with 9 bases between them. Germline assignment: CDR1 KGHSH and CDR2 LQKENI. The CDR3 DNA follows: TGTGCCAGCTCACCAGGGTCCGGGGAGCAGTTCTTC. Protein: CASSPGSGEQFF.

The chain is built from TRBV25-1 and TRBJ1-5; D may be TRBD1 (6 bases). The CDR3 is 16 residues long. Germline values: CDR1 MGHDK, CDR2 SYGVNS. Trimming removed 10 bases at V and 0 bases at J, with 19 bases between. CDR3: CATLGSEGDSNQPQHF. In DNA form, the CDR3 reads TGTGCCACCCTGGGGAGTGAGGGGGATAGCAATCAGCCCCAGCATTTT.